These 21 T cell receptor beta chains came from one sample sequenced in a study of shared clonotypes between healthy human individuals. CD45RO-negative cells were positively selected for CCR7, leaving out terminally differentiated effector memory CD45RA+ cells. Measured with immunoSEQ multiplex PCR; TCRdb has only the in-frame clones, and not every one. This table holds about 2 million clones, around 96% found once. Specimen: naive CD8+ T cells sorted from blood. The source is a man aged 18 to 30 in good health.

The V and J genes are TRBV15 and TRBJ1-2, with a possible D match to TRBD1 (5 bases). The germline V gene encodes CDR1 LNHNV and CDR2 YYDKDF (reference sequence). V was shortened by 4 bases and J by 8 bases, with 17 bases between the two germline ends. This CDR3 is built from 14 residues. The CDR3 DNA follows: TGTGCCACCAGCATCCGGGGCCTAAAGGACGGCTACACCTTC. Amino acid sequence: CATSIRGLKDGYTF.

The chain couples TRBV9 to TRBJ2-5, with 9 bases lining up with TRBD1. The CDR3 covers 17 residues. Germline V CDR1 and CDR2: SGDLS, YYNGEE. V lost 0 bases, J lost 2 bases, and 8 bases stayed unmatched. The CDR3 here is CASSVGTFGTGQETQYF. Here the CDR3 DNA reads TGTGCCAGCAGCGTAGGGACCTTCGGGACAGGGCAAGAGACCCAGTACTTC.

This chain joins TRBV6-1 and TRBJ2-5, with D unresolved. The germline CDR1 and CDR2 sequences are MNHNS and SASEGT. V dropped 4 bases and J dropped 5 bases, with 11 bases sitting between them. The length of the CDR3 is 13 residues. CDR3 in amino acids: CASSGVSVETQYF. The CDR3 DNA sequence: TGTGCCAGCAGTGGGGTCAGCGTGGAGACCCAGTACTTC.

V and J are TRBV4-1 and TRBJ2-7; 7 positions agree with TRBD1. Germline V gene data show CDR1 as MGHRA and CDR2 as YSYEKL. The V and J ends lost 3 bases and 5 bases, in that order; junction bases with no gene match: 13. The CDR3 has 16 residues. The CDR3 region has the DNA TGCGCCAGCAGCCACTTAACAGGGGATCTTGGCGACGAGCAGTACTTC. It is translated as CASSHLTGDLGDEQYF.

Turning to this clone: The same CDR3 also results from other DNA sequences found in this sample. The rearrangement joins TRBV7-2 to TRBJ1-2; D is unresolved. The CDR3 is made up of 13 amino acids. V dropped 5 bases and J dropped 2 bases, with 9 bases sitting between them. Germline assignment: CDR1 SGHTA and CDR2 FQGNSA. CDR3 protein: CASSPLGNYGYTF. CDR3 nucleotide sequence: TGTGCCAGCAGCCCTCTGGGGAACTATGGCTACACCTTC.

As to this clone: The sample has other DNA sequences that encode this CDR3 too. J is TRBJ2-7 and V is TRBV18; 8 nucleotides line up with TRBD1. The germline CDR1 and CDR2 sequences are KGHSH and LQKENI. The J segment lost 2 bases and the V segment lost 0 bases, leaving 3 bases of the junction unmatched. The CDR3 spans 15 residues. The CDR3 region is CASSPPGTGPYEQYF. As DNA, the CDR3 is TGTGCCAGCTCACCACCCGGGACAGGACCCTACGAGCAGTACTTC. Full variable domain (outside the CDR3, taken from reference TRBV18 and TRBJ2-7): NAGVMQNPRHLVRRRGQEARLRCSPMKGHSHVYWYRQLPEEGLKFMVYLQKENIIDESGMPKERFSAEFPKEGPSILRIQQVVRGDSAAYFCASSPPGTGPYEQYFGPGTRLTVT.

About this clone itself: The same CDR3 arises from other DNA sequences in this sample as well. The CDR3: CASSPRTGPGELFF. The DNA for the CDR3 is TGTGCCAGCAGCCCCCGGACCGGGCCGGGGGAGCTGTTTTTT. This chain uses TRBV7-2 with TRBJ2-2; D not resolved. CDR3 size: 14 residues. The V end was cut by 5 bases, the J end by 8 bases, with 15 bases between. Germline CDR1 and CDR2: SGHTA and FQGNSA. The full variable domain, rest sourced from reference TRBV7-2 and TRBJ2-2, is GAGVSQSPSNKVTEKGKDVELRCDPISGHTALYWYRQSLGQGLEFLIYFQGNSAPDKSGLPSDRFSAERTGGSVSTLTIQRTQQEDSAVYLCASSPRTGPGELFFGEGSRLTVL.

The rearrangement uses TRBV11-2 and TRBJ2-3; D is unclear. In germline, CDR1 is SGHAT, CDR2 FQNNGV. Trimming took 3 bases from V and 6 from J, leaving 16 bases between them. The CDR3 covers 15 residues. The CDR3 DNA sequence: TGTGCCAGCAGCTTTGCCGCCCTGTCGGCGGATACGCAGTATTTT. As protein: CASSFAALSADTQYF.

V and J are TRBV27 and TRBJ2-7; either TRBD1 or TRBD2 may fit D (6 bases each). Germline loops: CDR1 MNHEY, CDR2 SMNVEV (reference sequence). This CDR3 spans 14 amino acids. Trimming took off 3 bases at V and 4 bases at J, with 13 bases between the two ends. Here the CDR3 reads CASSFYRAGYEQYF. The CDR3 DNA follows: TGTGCCAGCAGTTTTTACAGGGCGGGGTACGAGCAGTACTTC.

The V call is TRBV10-1, the J call TRBJ2-7, with a weak D call TRBD2 (5 bases). Germline V gene lookup returns CDR1 WNHNN and CDR2 SYGVQD (reference sequence). Trimming shortened V by 5 bases and J by 6 bases, and 14 bases separated the two germline ends. This CDR3 region has 13 residues. CDR3 coding DNA: TGCGCCAGCAGTACCCTAGCCGGAGGCGAGCAGTACTTC. This gives the protein CASSTLAGGEQYF.

This clone came up once. The chain couples TRBV5-1 to TRBJ2-7; a possible D gene is TRBD1 (5 bases). Germline values: CDR1 SGHRS, CDR2 YFSETQ. This CDR3 has 17 amino acids. Trimming took 0 bases from V and 2 from J, leaving 18 bases between them. The CDR3 region is CASSLEGRLGVAYEQYF. DNA of the CDR3: TGCGCCAGCAGCTTGGAGGGCCGTCTAGGGGTAGCCTACGAGCAGTACTTC.

The rearrangement joins TRBV5-6 to TRBJ2-5, with 9 nucleotides matching TRBD1. This CDR3 has 15 amino acids. Germline V gene lookup returns CDR1 SGHDT and CDR2 YYEEEE. Trimming removed 2 bases from V and 5 bases from J; junction bases left unmatched: 7. The CDR3 DNA is TGTGCCAGCAGCTTAGGACAGGGGTTGTGGGAGACCCAGTACTTC. Protein product: CASSLGQGLWETQYF.

The chain recombines TRBV6-6 with TRBJ1-6; the match to TRBD1 covers 9 bases. The CDR3 runs to 16 residues. Germline V lookup: CDR1 MNHNY, CDR2 SVGAGI (reference sequence). Trimming removed 5 bases from V and 7 bases from J; junction bases left unmatched: 9. CDR3 in DNA: TGTGCCAGCAGTACCGGAGCCGGGACAGGGAATTCACCCCTCCACTTT. As protein: CASSTGAGTGNSPLHF.

The V gene is TRBV4-1, the J gene TRBJ2-7, with 10 nucleotides matching TRBD2. V trimming: 3 bases; J trimming: 5 bases; junction bases outside the gene matches: 10. CDR3 size: 16 residues. Germline CDR1 MGHRA, CDR2 YSYEKL. CDR3 residues: CASSQSSGGETDEQYF. The CDR3 coding sequence is TGCGCCAGCAGCCAGTCTAGCGGGGGCGAAACGGACGAGCAGTACTTC.

The gene calls are TRBV7-6 and TRBJ2-1, with D possibly called TRBD1 or TRBD2 (5 bases each). The CDR3 runs 14 residues. Between the trimmed V and J ends, which lost 4 bases and 5 bases, there was a span of 12 bases. Germline CDR1 reads SGHVS; CDR2 reads FNYEAQ. The DNA of the CDR3 is TGTGCCAGCAGCTCCCGGGACGGAGACAATGAGCAGTTCTTC. This sequence encodes CASSSRDGDNEQFF.

The rearrangement joins TRBV5-4 to TRBJ1-1; 7 positions match TRBD1. Germline CDR1 and CDR2: SGHNT and YYREEE (reference sequence). The CDR3 is 12 residues long. With 6 bases clipped from V and 6 bases from J, the junction kept 5 bases outside the gene matches. This chain's CDR3 is CASTGQAAEAFF. In DNA form, the CDR3 reads TGTGCCAGCACCGGACAGGCCGCTGAAGCTTTCTTT.

CDR3 DNA: TGTGCCAGCATAGGTCGGTGGACTATCAATGAGCAGTTCTTC. This gives the protein CASIGRWTINEQFF. The chain recombines TRBV5-6 with TRBJ2-1; maybe TRBD2 (6 bases). Germline values: CDR1 SGHDT, CDR2 YYEEEE. The CDR3 is 14 amino acids. Trimming shortened V by 6 bases and J by 6 bases, and 16 bases separated the two germline ends.

The rearrangement joins TRBV7-9 to TRBJ2-1; D may correspond to TRBD1 or TRBD2 (7 bases each). Trimming removed 8 bases from V and 5 bases from J, with 19 bases in between. From germline, CDR1 is SEHNR and CDR2 FQNEAQ (reference sequence). This CDR3 is built from 15 residues. This CDR3 is CASWGEGQRNNEQFF. The CDR3, as DNA: TGTGCCAGCTGGGGGGAGGGACAGAGGAACAATGAGCAGTTCTTC.

The chain is built from TRBV7-9 and TRBJ2-6; TRBD2 might be the D (6 bases). V was trimmed by 1 base and J by 4 bases, leaving 17 bases between them. From germline, CDR1 is SEHNR and CDR2 FQNEAQ (reference sequence). The CDR3 loop spans 18 amino acids. CDR3 sequence reads: CASSLVGRRAGGANVLTF. The DNA of the CDR3 is TGTGCCAGCAGCTTAGTGGGGCGGAGGGCCGGCGGGGCCAACGTCCTGACTTTC.

The rearrangement links TRBV27 to TRBJ1-1; D is uncertain. Trimming shortened V by 3 bases and J by 4 bases, and 21 bases separated the two germline ends. In germline, CDR1 is MNHEY, CDR2 SMNVEV (reference sequence). The CDR3 is 17 amino acids. The CDR3 DNA follows: TGTGCCAGCAGTTTCGCGCCGTTTCACGAACATCGCACTGAAGCTTTCTTT. The encoded protein is CASSFAPFHEHRTEAFF.

The rearrangement uses TRBV18 and TRBJ2-7; 9 bases agree with TRBD1. V was clipped by 3 bases and J by 4 bases; unmatched bases: 7. CDR1 is KGHSH, CDR2 LQKENI, per germline. CDR3 size: 15 residues. CDR3 sequence reads: CASSPSEDRGYEQYF. The CDR3 coding sequence is TGTGCCAGCTCACCCTCCGAGGACAGGGGTTACGAGCAGTACTTC.